The 30 T cell receptor beta chains in this list originate from one sample, sequenced in a study of blood T cell repertoires in COVID-19. Libraries were prepared by immunoSEQ multiplex PCR; TCRdb keeps only in-frame clonotypes and omits some of them. The data contain 250,000 to 300,000 clones, about 85% of them singletons. Sequenced input: peripheral blood. The receptors originated from a woman aged 45-59 years who had recovered from COVID-19.

The gene calls are TRBV6-2 or TRBV6-3 and TRBJ2-1; 9 positions match TRBD2. Germline CDR1 reads MNHEY; CDR2 reads SVGEGT. The CDR3 has 17 residues. The V segment lost 5 bases and the J segment 7 bases; nucleotides outside the gene matches: 15. The CDR3 reads CASSPSFLREGENEQFF. The CDR3 DNA sequence: TGTGCCAGCAGTCCGTCGTTCTTGCGGGAGGGCGAGAATGAGCAGTTCTTC.

The count of this clone is one. The chain links TRBV11-2 to TRBJ2-5; D unresolved. The CDR3 length is 12 residues. Germline V gene sequence: CDR1 SGHAT, CDR2 FQNNGV. Trimming removed 6 bases from V and 0 bases from J, with 5 bases in between. The CDR3 protein is CASRLNQETQYF. Here the CDR3 DNA reads TGTGCCAGCAGACTTAACCAAGAGACCCAGTACTTC.

This chain joins TRBV28 and TRBJ2-7, with D possibly being TRBD2 (5 bases). CDR1 and CDR2 (germline): MDHEN, SYDVKM. The ends were cut back, 1 base at V and 5 bases at J, with 12 bases in the middle. The CDR3 length is 14 residues. The CDR3 coding sequence is TGTGCCAGCAGTTTATCGGGGAAAGTGGACGAGCAGTACTTC. It codes for CASSLSGKVDEQYF.

The chain couples TRBV4-1 to TRBJ1-2; 8 nucleotides agree with TRBD1. J was trimmed by 6 bases and V by 1 base; bases with no gene match: 13. CDR3 length: 17 amino acids. Per the germline V gene, CDR1 is MGHRA and CDR2 is YSYEKL. DNA of the CDR3: TGCGCCAGCAGCCAAGGGGACAGGAGGTTCGTCCGGAATGGCTACACCTTC. Protein: CASSQGDRRFVRNGYTF.

The V and J genes are TRBV7-8 and TRBJ1-1, with D unclear. Trimming cost V 5 bases and J 4 bases, with 8 bases left between them. This CDR3 has 12 residues. Germline assignment: CDR1 SGHVS and CDR2 FQNEAQ. CDR3 amino acids: CASSPQSTEAFF. In DNA, the CDR3 is TGTGCCAGCAGCCCACAATCCACTGAAGCTTTCTTT.

The V gene is TRBV5-1, the J gene TRBJ2-7; a weak D match, TRBD1 (6 bases). Germline V lookup: CDR1 SGHRS, CDR2 YFSETQ. The CDR3 has 14 amino acids. Trimming took off 4 bases at V and 3 bases at J, with 14 bases between the two ends. Here the CDR3 DNA reads TGCGCCAGCAGCGCGCGGACAGCCTTCTACGAGCAGTACTTC. This translates into CASSARTAFYEQYF.

The chain employs TRBV29-1 and TRBJ2-7, with TRBD1 matching 7 bases. The length of the CDR3 is 12 residues. CDR1 SQVTM and CDR2 ANQGSEA come from the germline V gene. V dropped 5 bases and J dropped 6; count of bases not matched to a gene: 7. The CDR3 DNA reads TGCAGCGTTAGGACAGGTTTGGCCGAGCAGTACTTC. It yields the protein CSVRTGLAEQYF.

The chain joins TRBV5-6 to TRBJ1-5; 8 bases match TRBD1. With 4 bases clipped from V and 2 bases from J, the junction kept 11 bases outside the gene matches. CDR3 size: 17 residues. Germline assignment: CDR1 SGHDT and CDR2 YYEEEE. This CDR3 is CASSRSLTGEGNQPQHF. In nucleotides, the CDR3 is TGTGCCAGCAGCCGCTCTCTGACAGGGGAAGGCAATCAGCCCCAGCATTTT.

The chain is built from TRBV6-2 or TRBV6-3 and TRBJ1-2; D is uncertain. This CDR3 is built from 14 residues. The germline V and J ends were trimmed by 6 bases and 3 bases, with 14 bases remaining between them. Germline CDR1 is MNHEY and CDR2 is SVGEGT. The CDR3 sequence is CASSPRRFYYGYTF. The CDR3 DNA follows: TGTGCCAGCAGCCCAAGGAGGTTCTACTATGGCTACACCTTC.

This chain joins TRBV15 and TRBJ1-2; weak D call: TRBD1 (6 bases). CDR3 size: 13 residues. Germline V gives CDR1 LNHNV, CDR2 YYDKDF (reference sequence). V lost 3 bases, J lost 3 bases, and 8 bases lay in between. This chain's CDR3 is CATSRDSYYGYTF. DNA for the CDR3: TGTGCCACCAGCAGGGACAGCTACTATGGCTACACCTTC.

The rearrangement links TRBV7-9 to TRBJ2-1; 7 bases match TRBD2. Trimming took 4 bases from V and 8 from J; bases not matched to a gene: 11. Germline CDR1 and CDR2: SEHNR and FQNEAQ (reference sequence). The CDR3 has 15 amino acids. The CDR3, as DNA: TGTGCCAGCAGCTCAGAGGGCGGGGGAGGCTATGAGCAGTTCTTC. This codes for CASSSEGGGGYEQFF.

The CDR3 protein is CASSPGTAGNTIYF. CDR3 in DNA: TGTGCCAGCAGTCCCGGGACAGCTGGAAACACCATATATTTT. The chain links TRBV16 to TRBJ1-3; 7 bases align to TRBD1. The CDR3 consists of 14 residues. The germline V gene encodes CDR1 KGHSY and CDR2 FQNENV. V shed 6 bases and J 2 bases; nucleotides not matched to a gene: 4.

This chain uses TRBV3-1 (or the pseudogene TRBV3-2) with TRBJ2-4, with TRBD2 as a possible D gene (5 bases). Trimming took off 4 bases at V and 0 bases at J, with 7 bases between the two ends. The CDR3 spans 14 residues. The germline gives CDR1 LGHDT, CDR2 YNNKEL (reference sequence). CDR3 in DNA: TGTGCCAGCAGCCCAGCGGTAGCCAAAAACATTCAGTACTTC. Translation: CASSPAVAKNIQYF.

The chain joins TRBV7-9 to TRBJ1-4; D call uncertain. V was cut by 2 bases and J by 7 bases, with 11 bases left in between. The germline V gene encodes CDR1 SEHNR and CDR2 FQNEAQ (reference sequence). CDR3 size: 14 residues. The CDR3 nucleotides are TGTGCCAGCAGCTTATTTGGTGGAGGTGAAAAACTGTTTTTT. This codes for CASSLFGGGEKLFF. Together with reference TRBV7-9 and TRBJ1-4, the CDR3 gives the full variable domain: DTGVSQNPRHKITKRGQNVTFRCDPISEHNRLYWYRQTLGQGPEFLTYFQNEAQLEKSRLLSDRFSAERPKGSFSTLEIQRTEQGDSAMYLCASSLFGGGEKLFFGSGTQLSVL.

This clone was observed once. The chain couples TRBV19 to TRBJ2-3, with D perhaps matching TRBD2 (6 bases). The CDR3 runs to 18 residues. CDR1 is LNHDA and CDR2 is SQIVND in the germline V gene (reference sequence). V lost 9 bases, J lost 0 bases, and 25 bases lay in between. CDR3 residues: CARSRDSLQTLSTDTQYF. The CDR3 DNA follows: TGTGCCAGATCCCGGGACTCTTTACAAACACTTAGCACAGATACGCAGTATTTT.

The chain uses TRBV5-4 and TRBJ2-3, with 10 bases aligning to TRBD2. The J segment lost 5 bases and the V segment lost 1 base, leaving 4 bases of the junction unmatched. The CDR3 length is 15 residues. Germline V CDR1 and CDR2: SGHNT, YYREEE (reference sequence). The CDR3 is CASSLLAGEGDTQYF. The CDR3 bases are TGTGCCAGCAGCTTGCTAGCGGGAGAGGGAGATACGCAGTATTTT.

The chain joins TRBV20-1 to TRBJ2-3; D is uncertain. CDR3 size: 11 residues. V lost 4 bases and J 6 bases, leaving 8 bases between the germline ends. In germline, CDR1 is DFQATT, CDR2 SNEGSKA (reference sequence). CDR3 DNA: TGCAGTGCTACCTTTCCCGATACGCAGTATTTT. This gives the protein CSATFPDTQYF.

This clone came up once. This chain joins TRBV28 and TRBJ1-1; 8 positions match TRBD1. The ends lost 5 bases at V and 5 bases at J; junction bases unmatched: 16. The CDR3 sequence is 17 residues long. Germline CDR1 is MDHEN and CDR2 is SYDVKM. The CDR3 reads CASSPLLDRVGITEAFF. CDR3 in DNA: TGTGCCAGCAGTCCCCTACTGGACAGGGTGGGGATTACTGAAGCTTTCTTT.

This clone has only one observation. The rearrangement uses TRBV21-1 and TRBJ2-2; TRBD1 is the table's D call and was not checked against the DNA. TRBV21-1 is a known pseudogene. The CDR3 extends over 17 amino acids. CDR3 DNA: TGTGCCAGCATCTTAACACAGAGGGGGACAGACACCGGGGAGCTGTTTTTT. Translation gives CASILTQRGTDTGELFF.

This clone was recorded a few times. The chain couples TRBV7-2 to TRBJ1-3; no clear D gene. The CDR3 loop spans 16 amino acids. Germline CDR1 reads SGHTA; CDR2 reads FQGNSA. Trimming shortened V by 5 bases and J by 0 bases, and 14 bases separated the two germline ends. CDR3 amino acids: CASSPLPVFSGNTIYF. As DNA, the CDR3 is TGTGCCAGCAGCCCTCTCCCGGTTTTCTCTGGAAACACCATATATTTT.

V usage is TRBV6-1 and J usage is TRBJ1-2, with a weak D call TRBD1 (6 bases). V gave up 1 base and J gave up 4 bases, with 10 bases separating them. This CDR3 contains 14 residues. The germline V gene has CDR1 MNHNS and CDR2 SASEGT. The CDR3 protein is CASSEVDRSYGYTF. As DNA, the CDR3 is TGTGCCAGCAGTGAAGTTGACAGGAGCTATGGCTACACCTTC.

The chain combines TRBV5-1 with TRBJ1-1; unclear D gene. The CDR3 is 11 residues long. Trimming left V 1 base short and J 7 bases short, with 5 bases between. The V gene's germline CDR1 is SGHRS and CDR2 YFSETQ. The CDR3 reads CASSLTGEAFF. The CDR3 nucleotides read TGCGCCAGCAGCTTGACGGGTGAAGCTTTCTTT.

Only a few counts were recorded for this clone. J is TRBJ2-3 and V is TRBV7-8; a weak D match, TRBD2 (5 bases). Germline assignment: CDR1 SGHVS and CDR2 FQNEAQ. V dropped 5 bases and J dropped 6 bases, with 12 bases sitting between them. There are 13 residues in the CDR3. CDR3 DNA: TGTGCCAGCAGCCCTCGGGGTGGGGATACGCAGTATTTT. Translation gives CASSPRGGDTQYF. Supplemented by reference TRBV7-8 and TRBJ2-3, the full variable domain reads GAGVSQSPRYKVAKRGQDVALRCDPISGHVSLFWYQQALGQGPEFLTYFQNEAQLDKSGLPSDRFFAERPEGSVSTLKIQRTQQEDSAVYLCASSPRGGDTQYFGPGTRLTVL.

The chain is built from TRBV7-3 and TRBJ1-2, with a weak D call TRBD1 (6 bases). Trimming left V 2 bases short and J 6 bases short, with 10 bases between. There are 13 residues in the CDR3. The germline V gene encodes CDR1 SGHTA and CDR2 FQGTGA. The CDR3 spells CASSLRAGDGYTF. CDR3 coding DNA: TGTGCCAGCAGCTTACGGGCAGGGGATGGCTACACCTTC.

For the CDR3, the DNA is TGTGCCAGCAGCTTCGGGGTAAACGCGGGCTACACCTTC. Translated, it gives CASSFGVNAGYTF. The chain joins TRBV7-2 to TRBJ1-2; no definite D call. This CDR3 spans 13 amino acids. V was clipped by 3 bases and J by 8 bases, with 13 bases between them. Germline-derived CDR1 and CDR2 are SGHTA and FQGNSA.

This chain uses TRBV19 with TRBJ1-2, with D possibly being TRBD1 (6 bases). CDR1 and CDR2 from the germline V gene are LNHDA and SQIVND (reference sequence). The CDR3 extends over 15 amino acids. V was pared by 4 bases and J by 5 bases, with 17 bases between. CDR3 sequence reads: CASSRDNAYLYGYTF. DNA for the CDR3: TGTGCCAGTAGTAGGGACAACGCTTACCTTTATGGCTACACCTTC.

This clone was counted a single time. The gene calls are TRBV6-5 and TRBJ2-1; 13 positions match TRBD2. Looked up from germline, CDR1 is MNHEY and CDR2 is SVGAGI. The CDR3 extends over 15 amino acids. With V trimmed by 2 bases and J by 8 bases, 3 bases remained unmatched. CDR3 nucleotides: TGTGCCAGCAGTTACCGACTAGCGGGGGGATATGAGCAGTTCTTC. Encoded protein: CASSYRLAGGYEQFF.

This sequence joins TRBV7-2 and TRBJ1-4, with a weak D call TRBD1 (5 bases). V dropped 1 base and J dropped 8 bases, with 14 bases sitting between them. This CDR3 spans 15 amino acids. Germline V CDR1 and CDR2: SGHTA, FQGNSA. The CDR3 region is CASSLDAQGGEKLFF. The DNA for the CDR3 is TGTGCCAGCAGCTTAGACGCCCAGGGAGGAGAAAAACTGTTTTTT.

This rearrangement joins TRBV5-6 to TRBJ1-6, with D tentatively TRBD1 (6 bases). CDR3 size: 15 residues. Germline-derived CDR1 and CDR2 are SGHDT and YYEEEE. Trimming cost V 4 bases and J 7 bases, with 15 bases left between them. The CDR3 DNA is TGTGCCAGCAGCCAGAACAGGGTACGGAATTCACCCCTCCACTTT. Protein sequence: CASSQNRVRNSPLHF.

The chain uses TRBV19 and TRBJ1-1; TRBD1 might be the D (6 bases). Germline CDR1 is LNHDA and CDR2 is SQIVND (reference sequence). V was trimmed by 6 bases and J by 0 bases, leaving 14 bases between them. The length of the CDR3 is 15 residues. As DNA, the CDR3 is TGTGCCAGTAGAGCGTGGGGGCCCCTGAACACTGAAGCTTTCTTT. It is translated as CASRAWGPLNTEAFF.